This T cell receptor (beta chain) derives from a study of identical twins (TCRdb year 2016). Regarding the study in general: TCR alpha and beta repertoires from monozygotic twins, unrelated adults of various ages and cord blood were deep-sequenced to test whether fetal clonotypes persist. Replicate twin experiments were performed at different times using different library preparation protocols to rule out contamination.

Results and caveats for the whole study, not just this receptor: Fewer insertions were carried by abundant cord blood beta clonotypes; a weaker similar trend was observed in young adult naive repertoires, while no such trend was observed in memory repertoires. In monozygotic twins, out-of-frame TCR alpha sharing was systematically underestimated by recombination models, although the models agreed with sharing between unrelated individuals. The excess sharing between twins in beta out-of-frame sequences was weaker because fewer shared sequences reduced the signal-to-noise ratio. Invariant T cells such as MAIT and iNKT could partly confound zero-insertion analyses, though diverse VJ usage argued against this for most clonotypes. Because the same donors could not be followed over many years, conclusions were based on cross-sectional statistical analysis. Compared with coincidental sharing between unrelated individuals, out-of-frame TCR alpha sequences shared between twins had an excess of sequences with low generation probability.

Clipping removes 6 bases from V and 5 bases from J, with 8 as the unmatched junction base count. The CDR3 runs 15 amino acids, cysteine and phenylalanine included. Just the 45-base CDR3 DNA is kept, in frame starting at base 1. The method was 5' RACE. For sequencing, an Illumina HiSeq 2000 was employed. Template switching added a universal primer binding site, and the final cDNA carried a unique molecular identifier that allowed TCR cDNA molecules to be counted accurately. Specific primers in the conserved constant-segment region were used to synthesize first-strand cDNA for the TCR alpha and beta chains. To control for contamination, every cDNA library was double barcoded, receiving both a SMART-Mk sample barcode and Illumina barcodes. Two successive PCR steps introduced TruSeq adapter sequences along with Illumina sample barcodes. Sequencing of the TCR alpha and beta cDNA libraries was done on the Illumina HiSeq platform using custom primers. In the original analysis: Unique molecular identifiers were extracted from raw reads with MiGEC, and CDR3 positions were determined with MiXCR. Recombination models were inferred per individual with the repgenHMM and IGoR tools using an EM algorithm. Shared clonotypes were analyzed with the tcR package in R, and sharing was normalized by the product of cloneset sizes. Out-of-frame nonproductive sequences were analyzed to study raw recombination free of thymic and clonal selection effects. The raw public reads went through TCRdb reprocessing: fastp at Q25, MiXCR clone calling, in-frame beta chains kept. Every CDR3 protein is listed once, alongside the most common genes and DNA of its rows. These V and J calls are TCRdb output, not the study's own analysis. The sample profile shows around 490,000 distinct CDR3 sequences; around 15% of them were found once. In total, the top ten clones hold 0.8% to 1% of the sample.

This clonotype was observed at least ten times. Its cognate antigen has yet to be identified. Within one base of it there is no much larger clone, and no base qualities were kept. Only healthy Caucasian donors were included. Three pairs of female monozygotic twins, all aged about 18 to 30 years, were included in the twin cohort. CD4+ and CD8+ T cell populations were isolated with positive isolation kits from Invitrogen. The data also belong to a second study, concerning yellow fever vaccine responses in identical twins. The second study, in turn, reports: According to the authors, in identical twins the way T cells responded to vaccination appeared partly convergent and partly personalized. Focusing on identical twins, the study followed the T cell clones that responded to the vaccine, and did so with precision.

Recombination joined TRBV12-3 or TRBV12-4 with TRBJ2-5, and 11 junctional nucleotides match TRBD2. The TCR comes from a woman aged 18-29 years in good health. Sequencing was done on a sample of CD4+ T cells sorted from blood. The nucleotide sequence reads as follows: TGTGCCAGCAGACCGGGACTAGCGGAGACGGAGACCCAGTACTTC. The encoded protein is CASRPGLAETETQYF.